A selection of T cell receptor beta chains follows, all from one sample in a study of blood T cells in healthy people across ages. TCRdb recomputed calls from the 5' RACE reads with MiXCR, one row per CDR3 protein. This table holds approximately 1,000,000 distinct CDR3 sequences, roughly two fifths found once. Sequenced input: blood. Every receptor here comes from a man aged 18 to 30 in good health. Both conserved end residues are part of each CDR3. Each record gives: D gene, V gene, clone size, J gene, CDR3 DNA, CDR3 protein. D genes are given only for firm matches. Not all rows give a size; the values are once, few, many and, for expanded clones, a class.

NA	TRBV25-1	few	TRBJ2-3	TGTGCCAGCAGCTGGGACCTCACAGATACGCAGTATTTT	CASSWDLTDTQYF
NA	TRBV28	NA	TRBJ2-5	TGTGCCAGCAGTGTAGAACAGCTAGAGACCCAGTACTTC	CASSVEQLETQYF
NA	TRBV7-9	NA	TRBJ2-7	TGTGCCTGCAGCCCGCTTGGATTGACCGAAACCTACGAGCAGTACTTC	CACSPLGLTETYEQYF
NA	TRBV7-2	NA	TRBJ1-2	TGTGCCAGCAGCTTTGGGAAAGCTAACTATGGCTACACCTTC	CASSFGKANYGYTF
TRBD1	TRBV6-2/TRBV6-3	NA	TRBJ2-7	TGTGCCAGCAGCACAGACAGGGGGTACAATGAGCAGTACTTC	CASSTDRGYNEQYF
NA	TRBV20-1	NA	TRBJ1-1	TGCAGTGCCCCCGGGAGTCCAGGGAACACTGAAGCTTTCTTT	CSAPGSPGNTEAFF
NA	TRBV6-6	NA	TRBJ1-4	TGTGCCAGCATCCAGTTCAGGGACTACAACTTGGGTGAAAAACTGTTTTTT	CASIQFRDYNLGEKLFF
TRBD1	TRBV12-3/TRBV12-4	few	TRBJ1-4	TGTGCCAGCAGGCGACAGGGTGGGACTAATGAAAAACTGTTTTTT	CASRRQGGTNEKLFF
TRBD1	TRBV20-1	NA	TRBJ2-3	TGCAGTGCTACCGGGACAGGGGGAAGTCCTAGCACAGATACGCAGTATTTT	CSATGTGGSPSTDTQYF
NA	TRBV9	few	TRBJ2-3	TGTGCCAGCAGCGAGGCTGGTTTGGATACGCAGTATTTT	CASSEAGLDTQYF
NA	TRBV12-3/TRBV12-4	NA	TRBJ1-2	TGTGCCAGTAGTTCCGAAGGGGGGGGCGCAAACTATGGCTACACCTTC	CASSSEGGGANYGYTF
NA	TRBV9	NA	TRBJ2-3	TGTGCCAGCAGCGTACGCGGGCCATTGGATACGCAGTATTTT	CASSVRGPLDTQYF
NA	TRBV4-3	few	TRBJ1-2	TGCGCCAGCAGCCAAGATCGCAGGGAGGCCACCTTC	CASSQDRREATF
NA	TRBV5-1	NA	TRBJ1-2	TGCGCCAGCACCCGGCCGGGCAGATATGGCTACACCTTC	CASTRPGRYGYTF
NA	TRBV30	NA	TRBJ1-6	TGTGCCCGCACCGGGGACACTTATAATTCACCCCTCCACTTT	CARTGDTYNSPLHF
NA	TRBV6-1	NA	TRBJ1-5	TGTGCCAGCGAAAGGCGGGCCTACAATCAGCCCCAGCATTTT	CASERRAYNQPQHF
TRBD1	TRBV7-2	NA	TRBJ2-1	TGTGCCAGCAGCCTTAAACAGGGGATCAGTGAGCAGTTCTTC	CASSLKQGISEQFF
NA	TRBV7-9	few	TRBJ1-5	TGTGCCAGCAGCGCCTGGTTGGGTGTGGAAAGCAATCAGCCCCAGCATTTT	CASSAWLGVESNQPQHF
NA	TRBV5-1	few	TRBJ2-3	TGCGCCAGCCATGAAGGGAGGGATACGCAGTATTTT	CASHEGRDTQYF
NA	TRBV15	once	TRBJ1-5	TGTGCCACCGGCCCTATGACCAACAATCAGCCCCAGCATTTT	CATGPMTNNQPQHF
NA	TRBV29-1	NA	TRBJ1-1	TGCAGCGTTGCTGTTCGTGAAGCTTTCTTT	CSVAVREAFF
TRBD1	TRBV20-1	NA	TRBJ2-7	TGCAGTGCTTGCGGGACAGGGTACAATGAGCAGTACTTC	CSACGTGYNEQYF
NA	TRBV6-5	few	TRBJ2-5	TGTGCCAGCAGTGTTACCCGGGGCAGTCAAGAGACCCAGTACTTC	CASSVTRGSQETQYF
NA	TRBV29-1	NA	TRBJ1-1	TGCAGCGTCCCAGGGAGCACTGAAGCTTTCTTT	CSVPGSTEAFF
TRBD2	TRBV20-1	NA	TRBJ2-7	TGCAGTGCCCATCGGGGTGGGCGGGGGAATGAGCAGTACTTC	CSAHRGGRGNEQYF
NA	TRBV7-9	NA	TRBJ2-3	TGTGCCAGCAGCTTATATTTGGGATCAGATACGCAGTATTTT	CASSLYLGSDTQYF
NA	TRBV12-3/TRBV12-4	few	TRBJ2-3	TGTGCCAGCAGTTTTGTGGGAGATACGCAGTATTTT	CASSFVGDTQYF
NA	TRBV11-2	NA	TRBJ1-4	TGTGCCAGCAGCAACACCAGAACTAATGAAAAACTGTTTTTT	CASSNTRTNEKLFF
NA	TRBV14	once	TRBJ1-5	TGTGCCAGCAGCCAAAATCAGGGGCAGCCCCAGCATTTT	CASSQNQGQPQHF
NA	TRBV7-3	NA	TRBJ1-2	TGTGCCAGCAGCCCCCATCCGCCAGCCACCTATGGCTACACCTTC	CASSPHPPATYGYTF
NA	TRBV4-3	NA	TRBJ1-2	TGCGCCAGCAGCCAAGGTACCGGGGGAACTAACTATGGCTACACCTTC	CASSQGTGGTNYGYTF
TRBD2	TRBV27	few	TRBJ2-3	TGTGCCAGCAAGCTAGCGGACACAGATACGCAGTATTTT	CASKLADTDTQYF
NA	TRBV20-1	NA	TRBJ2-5	TGCAGTGCTCCAGAGGACCTAGAGGAGACCCAGTACTTC	CSAPEDLEETQYF
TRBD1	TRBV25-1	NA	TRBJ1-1	TGTGCCAGCAGTGAACCCCAACACAGGGGGAACACTGAAGCTTTCTTT	CASSEPQHRGNTEAFF
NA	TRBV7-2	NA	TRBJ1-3	TGTGCCAGCAGCCAAGAGCCGGGGACCGGAAACGCCATATATTTT	CASSQEPGTGNAIYF
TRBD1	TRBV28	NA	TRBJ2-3	TGTGCCAGCAGTTTGGAGACAGGGCAGGATACGCAGTATTTT	CASSLETGQDTQYF
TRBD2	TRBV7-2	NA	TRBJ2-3	TGTGCCAGCAGCTTAGCCTCTGCGCGGGGGGGCTCAGATACGCAGTATTTT	CASSLASARGGSDTQYF
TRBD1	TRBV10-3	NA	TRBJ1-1	TGTGCCATCCAGCCCCGTGCCGGGACAGGGGGCACTGAAGCTTTCTTT	CAIQPRAGTGGTEAFF
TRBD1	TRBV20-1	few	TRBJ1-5	TGCAGTGCTAGATTAGGCAGGGGGGCTTATAGCAATCAGCCCCAGCATTTT	CSARLGRGAYSNQPQHF
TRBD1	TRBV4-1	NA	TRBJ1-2	TGCGCCAGCAGCCAAGAGGGGGACAGGAGCTACACCTTC	CASSQEGDRSYTF
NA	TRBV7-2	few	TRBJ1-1	TGTGCCAGCAGCTTAGATGGGGCGTCGGCTGAAGCTTTCTTT	CASSLDGASAEAFF
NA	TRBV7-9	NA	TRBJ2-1	TGTGCCAGCAGCCCGAAATACAGCGAGGGTCGGCAGTTCTTC	CASSPKYSEGRQFF
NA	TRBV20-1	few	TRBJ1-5	TGCAGTGCTAGAACCGGAGGGAATAGCAATCAGCCCCAGCATTTT	CSARTGGNSNQPQHF
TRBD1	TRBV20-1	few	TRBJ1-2	TGCAGTGCATTAGGACAGGACGGTGGCTACACCTTC	CSALGQDGGYTF
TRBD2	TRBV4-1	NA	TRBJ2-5	TGCGCCAGCAGCCAGATAGCGGGTTCTCAAGAGACCCAGTACTTC	CASSQIAGSQETQYF